This T cell receptor beta chain appears in the sequencing data of a study of T cell responses to AZD1222 COVID-19 vaccine. Data came from immunoSEQ multiplex PCR; TCRdb stores just in-frame clones and leaves some out. Of some 150,000 clones in the sample, 70% to 90% were seen once. Only a few counts were recorded for this clone. The antigen is unknown. Study conclusions and caveats: Clonal diversity was possibly underestimated; the donors were predominantly white British and more often female. Spike regions recognized by vaccine-associated CD4 TCRs spanned the protein, led by 160-218 and 743-854.

The sample here was peripheral blood, taken 28 days after the second dose of the MenACWY control vaccine. This sequence originates from an adult who received the MenACWY meningococcal vaccine as a control.

Here the CDR3 reads CASSQGLAGNRGEQFF. For the CDR3, the DNA is TGTGCCAGCAGCCAAGGGCTAGCGGGAAATCGAGGTGAGCAGTTCTTC. The V call is TRBV14, the J call TRBJ2-1, with 9 bases matching TRBD2. CDR1 SGHDN and CDR2 FVKESK come from the germline V gene. This CDR3 comprises 16 residues. J was trimmed by 9 bases and V by 1 base; bases with no gene match: 10.